The 6 T cell receptor beta chains below were found in one sample sequenced in a study of blood T cell repertoires in COVID-19. The method was immunoSEQ multiplex PCR; TCRdb's version includes in-frame clones alone and lacks a portion of them. The sample holds 450,000 to 500,000 clones; approximately 85% are singletons and the top ten take about 3.2%. The sample taken for sequencing was peripheral blood. Every receptor here comes from a human donor in a cohort sampled during active COVID-19.

The chain is built from TRBV15 and TRBJ1-5, with 8 nucleotides matching TRBD1. Germline CDR1 is LNHNV and CDR2 is YYDKDF (reference sequence). Germline trimming cut 3 bases from V and 6 bases from J; bases unmatched to any gene: 10. This CDR3 region has 16 residues. The CDR3 coding sequence is TGTGCCACCAGCAGGACAGGACAGGGCGAGGGTCAGCCCCAGCATTTT. This sequence encodes CATSRTGQGEGQPQHF. The full variable domain, its missing parts supplied by reference TRBV15 and TRBJ1-5, is DAMVIQNPRYQVTQFGKPVTLSCSQTLNHNVMYWYQQKSSQAPKLLFHYYDKDFNNEADTPDNFQSRRPNTSFCFLDIRSPGLGDTAMYLCATSRTGQGEGQPQHFGDGTRLSIL.

In its sample, this clone was seen a few times. The rearrangement joins TRBV14 to TRBJ1-1, with a tentative D call TRBD1 (5 bases). The CDR3 loop spans 15 amino acids. Germline CDR1 and CDR2: SGHDN and FVKESK. V gave up 5 bases and J gave up 4 bases, with 17 bases separating them. The CDR3 DNA reads TGTGCCAGCAGCACTCAGGGAGGGCCTGGCACTGAAGCTTTCTTT. It translates to CASSTQGGPGTEAFF.

V and J are TRBV2 and TRBJ2-2; 8 bases agree with TRBD2. V shed 8 bases, J shed 0 bases, and the junction held 5 bases outside the gene matches. The CDR3 contains 15 residues. Germline assignment: CDR1 SNHLY and CDR2 FYNNEI. For the CDR3, the DNA is TGTGCCAGCCTATTAGCGGGATCGAACACCGGGGAGCTGTTTTTT. Translated: CASLLAGSNTGELFF. Full variable domain (outside the CDR3, taken from reference TRBV2 and TRBJ2-2): EPEVTQTPSHQVTQMGQEVILRCVPISNHLYFYWYRQILGQKVEFLVSFYNNEISEKSEIFDDQFSVERPDGSNFTLKIRSTKLEDSAMYFCASLLAGSNTGELFFGEGSRLTVL.

The rearrangement uses TRBV4-1 and TRBJ2-1, with TRBD2 matching over 14 bases. The V gene end was trimmed by 2 bases and the J gene end by 6 bases; junction bases not matched to a gene: 6. Germline CDR1 is MGHRA and CDR2 is YSYEKL. The CDR3 has 17 amino acids. Here the CDR3 reads CASSQPPGTSGSNEQFF. CDR3 nucleotide sequence: TGCGCCAGCAGCCAACCCCCCGGGACTAGCGGGAGCAATGAGCAGTTCTTC.

The V gene is TRBV10-1, the J gene TRBJ2-7; D not certain. CDR1 is WNHNN and CDR2 is SYGVQD in the germline V gene (reference sequence). The CDR3 loop spans 14 amino acids. V gave up 4 bases and J gave up 3 bases, with 13 bases separating them. CDR3 sequence: CASSARWANYEQYF. CDR3 in DNA: TGCGCCAGCAGTGCCCGGTGGGCCAACTACGAGCAGTACTTC.

This clone was seen many times. This same CDR3 is encoded by further DNA sequences in the sample. This sequence joins TRBV18 and TRBJ2-2, with a possible D match to TRBD1 (5 bases). CDR3 length: 14 residues. The germline gives CDR1 KGHSH, CDR2 LQKENI. The V and J ends lost 5 bases and 1 base respectively, with 8 bases between them. Here the CDR3 DNA reads TGTGCCAGCTCATCCGGACAGAACACCGGGGAGCTGTTTTTT. It encodes CASSSGQNTGELFF.